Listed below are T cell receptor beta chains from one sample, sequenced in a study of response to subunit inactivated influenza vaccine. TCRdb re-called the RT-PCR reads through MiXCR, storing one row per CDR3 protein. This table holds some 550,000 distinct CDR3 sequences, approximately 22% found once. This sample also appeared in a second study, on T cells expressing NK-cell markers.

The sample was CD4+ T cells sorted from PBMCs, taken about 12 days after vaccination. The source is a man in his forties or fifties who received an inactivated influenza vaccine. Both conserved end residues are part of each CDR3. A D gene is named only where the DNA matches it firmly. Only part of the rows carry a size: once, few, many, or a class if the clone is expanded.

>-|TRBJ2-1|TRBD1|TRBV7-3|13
CASSLSRGSEQFF
TGTGCCAGCAGCTTAAGCAGGGGGTCTGAGCAGTTCTTC
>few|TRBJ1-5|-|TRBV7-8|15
CASSSLTGGNQPQHF
TGTGCCAGCAGCTCCTTGACCGGGGGCAATCAGCCCCAGCATTTT
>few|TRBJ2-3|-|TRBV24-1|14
CATAAQGFTDTQYF
TGTGCCACCGCCGCCCAGGGGTTCACAGATACGCAGTATTTT
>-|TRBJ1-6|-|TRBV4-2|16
CASSQVGGYIDSPLHF
TGTGCCAGCAGCCAAGTCGGAGGGTACATTGATTCACCCCTCCACTTT
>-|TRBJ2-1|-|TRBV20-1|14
CSAPWGGRYNEQFF
TGCAGTGCGCCCTGGGGGGGGCGATACAATGAGCAGTTCTTC
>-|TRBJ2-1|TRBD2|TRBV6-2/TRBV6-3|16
CASSYSGTSIHNEQFF
TGTGCCAGCAGTTACTCCGGGACTAGTATCCACAATGAGCAGTTCTTC
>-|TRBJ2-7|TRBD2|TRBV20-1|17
CSATPGLAGKVPYEQYF
TGCAGTGCAACCCCGGGACTAGCGGGAAAGGTCCCCTACGAGCAGTACTTC
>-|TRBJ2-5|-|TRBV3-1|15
CASSRTVGDQETQYF
TGTGCCAGCAGCCGGACAGTCGGAGACCAAGAGACCCAGTACTTC
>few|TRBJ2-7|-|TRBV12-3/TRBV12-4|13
CASSLTGPLEQYF
TGTGCCAGCAGTTTAACAGGCCCACTCGAGCAGTACTTC
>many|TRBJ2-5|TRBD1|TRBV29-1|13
CSVPGQGLKTQYF
TGCAGCGTTCCGGGACAGGGATTGAAGACCCAGTACTTC
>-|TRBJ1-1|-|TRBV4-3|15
CASSQDRGRGTEAFF
TGCGCCAGCAGCCAAGATCGAGGGCGCGGCACTGAAGCTTTCTTT
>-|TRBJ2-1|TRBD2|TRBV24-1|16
CATSDPGTSVYNEQFF
TGTGCCACCAGTGACCCTGGGACTAGCGTTTACAATGAGCAGTTCTTC
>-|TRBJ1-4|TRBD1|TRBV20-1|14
CSASSGTGNEKLFF
TGCAGTGCTAGCAGCGGGACAGGGAATGAAAAACTGTTTTTT
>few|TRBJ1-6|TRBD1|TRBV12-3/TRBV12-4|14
CASTTGTDNSPLHF
TGTGCCAGCACCACCGGGACAGATAATTCACCCCTCCACTTT
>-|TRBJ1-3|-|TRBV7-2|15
CASSSPGRAGNTIYF
TGTGCCAGCAGCTCTCCAGGGCGTGCTGGAAACACCATATATTTT
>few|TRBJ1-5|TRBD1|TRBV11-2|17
CASSLVGTAYSNQPQHF
TGTGCCAGCAGCCTAGTGGGGACAGCTTATAGCAATCAGCCCCAGCATTTT
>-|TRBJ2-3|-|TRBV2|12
CASSQGSDTHYF
TGTGCCAGCAGCCAGGGGTCGGATACGCATTATTTT
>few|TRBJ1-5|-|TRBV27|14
CASSPRPGNQPQHF
TGTGCCAGCAGTCCGAGACCCGGCAATCAGCCCCAGCATTTT
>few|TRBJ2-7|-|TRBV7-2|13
CASTVFPVYEQYF
TGTGCCAGCACAGTATTTCCAGTCTACGAGCAGTACTTC
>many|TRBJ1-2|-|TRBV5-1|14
CASSLGQSNYGYTF
TGCGCCAGCAGCTTGGGACAGTCTAACTATGGCTACACCTTC
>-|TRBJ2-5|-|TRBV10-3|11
CAISDLETQYF
TGTGCCATCAGTGATTTAGAGACCCAGTACTTC
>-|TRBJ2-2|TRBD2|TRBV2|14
CASNPAGEPGELFF
TGTGCCAGCAATCCAGCGGGAGAGCCCGGGGAGCTGTTTTTT
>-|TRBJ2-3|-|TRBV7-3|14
CASSLLQRPDTQYF
TGTGCCAGCAGCTTACTCCAGCGCCCAGATACGCAGTATTTT
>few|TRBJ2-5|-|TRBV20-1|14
CSARDLLDPETQYF
TGCAGTGCTAGAGATCTTCTAGATCCAGAGACCCAGTACTTC
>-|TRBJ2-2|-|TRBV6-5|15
CASSYGRGGTGELFF
TGTGCCAGCAGTTACGGGAGGGGGGGCACCGGGGAGCTGTTTTTT
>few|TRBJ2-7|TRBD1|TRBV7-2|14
CASSDRGRGYEQYF
TGTGCCAGCAGTGACCGTGGCAGGGGGTACGAGCAGTACTTC
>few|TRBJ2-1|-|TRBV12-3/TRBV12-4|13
CASSRQRGGEQFF
TGTGCCAGCAGCAGACAGAGAGGCGGTGAGCAGTTCTTC
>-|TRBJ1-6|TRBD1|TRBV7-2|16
CASSLGMGQLNSPLHF
TGTGCCAGCAGCTTAGGTATGGGACAGCTAAATTCACCCCTCCACTTT
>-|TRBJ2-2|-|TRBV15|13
CATSGPSSGELFF
TGTGCCACCAGCGGACCTAGCTCCGGGGAGCTGTTTTTT
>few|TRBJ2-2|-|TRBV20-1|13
CSAARDPGGELFF
TGCAGTGCTGCACGGGACCCCGGTGGGGAGCTGTTTTTT
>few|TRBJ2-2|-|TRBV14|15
CASSHEIARTGELFF
TGTGCCAGCAGCCATGAAATTGCCCGAACCGGGGAGCTGTTTTTT
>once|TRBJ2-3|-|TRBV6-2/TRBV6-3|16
CASSDPGIQGADTQYF
TGTGCCAGCAGTGACCCCGGGATTCAAGGCGCAGATACGCAGTATTTT
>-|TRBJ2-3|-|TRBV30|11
CAWSPEDTQYF
TGTGCCTGGAGTCCCGAAGATACGCAGTATTTT
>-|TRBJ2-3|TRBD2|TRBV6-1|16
CASSSVGGGSTDTQYF
TGTGCCAGCAGCTCAGTAGGCGGGGGATCCACAGATACGCAGTATTTT
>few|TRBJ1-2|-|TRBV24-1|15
CATSDTSGTTGGYTF
TGTGCCACCAGTGATACTTCCGGGACAACAGGCGGCTACACCTTC
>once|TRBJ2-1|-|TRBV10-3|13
CAISTGSGNEQFF
TGTGCCATCAGCACAGGGTCCGGCAATGAGCAGTTCTTC
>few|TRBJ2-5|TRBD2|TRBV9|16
CASSVSASGMQETQYF
TGTGCCAGCAGCGTAAGTGCTAGCGGGATGCAAGAGACCCAGTACTTC
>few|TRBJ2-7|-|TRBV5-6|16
CASSLVGGPASYEQYF
TGTGCCAGCAGCTTGGTTGGGGGGCCAGCTTCCTACGAGCAGTACTTC
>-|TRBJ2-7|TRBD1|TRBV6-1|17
CASSEPPGAGGFYEQYF
TGTGCCAGCAGTGAACCCCCCGGGGCAGGGGGCTTCTACGAGCAGTACTTC
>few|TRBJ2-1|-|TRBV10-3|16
CAISETGYSAGSEQFF
TGTGCCATCAGTGAAACGGGGTATTCGGCTGGGAGTGAGCAGTTCTTC
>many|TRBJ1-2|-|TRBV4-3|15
CASSQGAGNNYGYTF
TGCGCCAGCAGCCAAGGTGCGGGGAACAACTATGGCTACACCTTC